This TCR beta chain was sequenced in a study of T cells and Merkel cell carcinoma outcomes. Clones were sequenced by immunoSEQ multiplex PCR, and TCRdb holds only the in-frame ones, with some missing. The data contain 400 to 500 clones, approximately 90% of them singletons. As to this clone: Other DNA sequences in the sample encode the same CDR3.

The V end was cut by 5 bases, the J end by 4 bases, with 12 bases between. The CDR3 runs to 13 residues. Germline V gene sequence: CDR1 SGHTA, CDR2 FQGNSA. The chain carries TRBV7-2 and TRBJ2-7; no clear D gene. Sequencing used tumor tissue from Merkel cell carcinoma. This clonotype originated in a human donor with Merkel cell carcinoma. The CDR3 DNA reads TGTGCCAGCAGCCCCCCCACCGCGTACGAGCAGTACTTC. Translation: CASSPPTAYEQYF.